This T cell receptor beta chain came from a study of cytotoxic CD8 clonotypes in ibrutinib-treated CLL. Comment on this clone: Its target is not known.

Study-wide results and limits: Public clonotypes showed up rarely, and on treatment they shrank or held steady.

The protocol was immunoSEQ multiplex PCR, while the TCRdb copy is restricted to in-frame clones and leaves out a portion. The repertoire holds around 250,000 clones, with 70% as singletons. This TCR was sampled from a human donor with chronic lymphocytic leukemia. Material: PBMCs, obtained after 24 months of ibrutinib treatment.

DNA for the CDR3: TGTGCCAGCAGCAGACTAGCGGGAGGGCCGGGGACCCAGTACTTC. Translation: CASSRLAGGPGTQYF. The chain joins TRBV9 to TRBJ2-5; 14 nucleotides line up with TRBD2. V shed 4 bases and J 7 bases; nucleotides not matched to a gene: 6. There are 15 residues in the CDR3. Germline V CDR1 and CDR2: SGDLS, YYNGEE.